This record covers a single T cell receptor beta chain. This entry is derived from a study of cytomegalovirus exposure and HLA in healthy donors. The primer mix had 60 Vbeta and 13 Jbeta primers. Source study methods: Counted up in a later analysis, unique TCR beta chains came to some 80 million, with around 11 million shared. Libraries were prepared by immunoSEQ multiplex PCR; TCRdb keeps only in-frame clonotypes and omits some of them. The V and J calls and clone size come from that table; D and trimming were worked out from the DNA. The sample contains under 85,000 clones, roughly three quarters of which appear only once. The sequence came from a woman in her forties in good health and CMV-seropositive. Input material: PBMCs.

The CDR3 bases are TGTGCCACCAGCAGAGATCAGGCTTATGGCTACACCTTC. Amino acids: CATSRDQAYGYTF. The rearrangement links TRBV15 to TRBJ1-2; D remains unclear. Trimming cost V 0 bases and J 5 bases, with 7 bases left between them. The CDR3 extends over 13 amino acids. CDR1 is LNHNV, CDR2 YYDKDF, per germline (reference sequence).